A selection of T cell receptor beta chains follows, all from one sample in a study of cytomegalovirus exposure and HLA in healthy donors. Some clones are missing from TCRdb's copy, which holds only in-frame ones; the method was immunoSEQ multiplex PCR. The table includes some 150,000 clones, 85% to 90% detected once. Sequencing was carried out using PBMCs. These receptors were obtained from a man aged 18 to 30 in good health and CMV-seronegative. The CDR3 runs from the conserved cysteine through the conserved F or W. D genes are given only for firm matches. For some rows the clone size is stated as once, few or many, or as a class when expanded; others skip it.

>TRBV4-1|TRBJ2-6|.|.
CASSHQESGSGANVLTF
TGCGCCAGCAGCCATCAAGAGAGCGGCTCTGGGGCCAACGTCCTGACTTTC
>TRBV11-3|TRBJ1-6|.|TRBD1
CASSQGAGSPLHF
TGTGCCAGCAGCCAGGGGGCTGGTTCACCCCTCCACTTT
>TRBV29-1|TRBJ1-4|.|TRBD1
CSVATGGEKLFF
TGCAGCGTTGCGACAGGGGGTGAAAAACTGTTTTTT
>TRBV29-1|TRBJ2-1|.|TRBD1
CSVEGQGSSYNEQFF
TGCAGCGTTGAAGGACAGGGCAGCTCCTACAATGAGCAGTTCTTC
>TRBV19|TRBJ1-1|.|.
CASSIGGDRTEAFF
TGTGCCAGTAGTATTGGGGGGGACCGCACTGAAGCTTTCTTT
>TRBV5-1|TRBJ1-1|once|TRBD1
CASSLGTDRNTEAFF
TGCGCCAGCAGCTTAGGGACAGACAGGAACACTGAAGCTTTCTTT
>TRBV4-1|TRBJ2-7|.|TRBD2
CASSREEGTSLGEQYF
TGCGCCAGCAGCCGAGAAGAGGGGACTAGCCTGGGCGAGCAGTACTTC
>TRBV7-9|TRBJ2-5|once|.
CASSLIGQQETQYF
TGTGCCAGCAGCTTAATTGGTCAGCAAGAGACCCAGTACTTC
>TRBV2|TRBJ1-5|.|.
CASTGAMNNQPQHF
TGTGCCAGCACAGGGGCAATGAACAATCAGCCCCAGCATTTT
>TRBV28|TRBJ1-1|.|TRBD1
CASSRDSLYTEAFF
TGTGCCAGCAGCAGGGACAGCCTTTACACTGAAGCTTTCTTT
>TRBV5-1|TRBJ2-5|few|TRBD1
CASTRGTVQETQYF
TGCGCCAGTACACGAGGGACAGTACAAGAGACCCAGTACTTC
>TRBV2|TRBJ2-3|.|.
CASSAVGVVDTQYF
TGTGCCAGCAGTGCGGTGGGAGTGGTTGATACGCAGTATTTT
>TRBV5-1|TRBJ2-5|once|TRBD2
CASTFSLAGPQETQYF
TGCGCCAGCACCTTCAGTTTAGCGGGTCCCCAAGAGACCCAGTACTTC
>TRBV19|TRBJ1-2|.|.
CASSIQGGDGYTF
TGTGCCAGTAGCATACAGGGAGGTGATGGCTACACCTTC
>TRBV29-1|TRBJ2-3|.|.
CSVATSSTDTQYF
TGCAGCGTTGCAACAAGTAGCACAGATACGCAGTATTTT
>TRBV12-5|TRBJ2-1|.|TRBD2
CASGLVHRAGPSYNEQFF
TGTGCTAGTGGTTTGGTACATCGAGCGGGGCCCTCCTACAATGAGCAGTTCTTC
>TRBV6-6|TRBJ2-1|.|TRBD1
CASSYSTGGNEQFF
TGTGCCAGCAGTTACTCGACAGGGGGCAATGAGCAGTTCTTC
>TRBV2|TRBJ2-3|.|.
CASSVSAGGVTDTQYF
TGTGCCAGCAGTGTTTCGGCGGGTGGGGTCACAGATACGCAGTATTTT
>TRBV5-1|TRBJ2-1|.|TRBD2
CAIDCFFGRAAYEQFF
TGCGCCATCGACTGCTTTTTCGGGAGGGCCGCGTATGAGCAGTTCTTC
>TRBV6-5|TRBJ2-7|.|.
CASSYGQGSYEQYF
TGTGCCAGCAGTTACGGCCAGGGCTCCTACGAGCAGTACTTC
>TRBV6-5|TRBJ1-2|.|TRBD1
CASRDTGGYGYTF
TGTGCCAGCAGGGATACAGGGGGCTATGGCTACACCTTC
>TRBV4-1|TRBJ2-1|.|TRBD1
CASSQTVGQYNEQFF
TGCGCCAGCAGCCAAACGGTGGGACAGTACAATGAGCAGTTCTTC
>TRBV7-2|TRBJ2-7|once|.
CASSLSYEQYF
TGTGCCAGCAGCTTGAGCTACGAGCAGTACTTC
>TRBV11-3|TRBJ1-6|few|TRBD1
CASSLTGYGSPLHF
TGTGCCAGCAGCTTGACAGGGTATGGTTCACCCCTCCACTTT
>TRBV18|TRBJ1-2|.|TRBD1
CASSPGQGNYYGYTF
TGTGCCAGCTCACCGGGACAGGGTAATTACTATGGCTACACCTTC
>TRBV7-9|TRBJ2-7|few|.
CASSPGWGEFYEQYF
TGTGCCAGCAGCCCGGGGTGGGGGGAGTTCTACGAGCAGTACTTC
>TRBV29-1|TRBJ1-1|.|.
CSVKTANTEAFF
TGCAGCGTTAAGACAGCGAACACTGAAGCTTTCTTT
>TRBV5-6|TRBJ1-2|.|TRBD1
CASSLPGQGGYGYTF
TGTGCCAGCAGCTTGCCGGGACAGGGAGGCTATGGCTACACCTTC
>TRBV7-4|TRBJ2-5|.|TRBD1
CASSFGTGDRRLVKTQYF
TGTGCCAGCAGCTTTGGCACAGGGGATCGCCGACTTGTGAAGACCCAGTACTTC
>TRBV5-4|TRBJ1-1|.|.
CASSLGGVGTEAFF
TGTGCCAGCAGCTTGGGAGGTGTGGGCACTGAAGCTTTCTTT
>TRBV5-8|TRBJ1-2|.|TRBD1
CASSSDRGRYGYTF
TGTGCCAGCAGCTCCGACAGGGGCCGCTATGGCTACACCTTC
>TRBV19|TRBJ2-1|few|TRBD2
CASSIGAGEGNEQFF
TGTGCCAGTAGTATAGGAGCGGGAGAGGGGAATGAGCAGTTCTTC
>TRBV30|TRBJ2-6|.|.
CAWSGRNQGAGGANVLTF
TGTGCCTGGAGTGGGCGAAATCAGGGCGCAGGTGGGGCCAACGTCCTGACTTTC
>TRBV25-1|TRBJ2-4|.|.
CASRTTGLAKNIQYF
TGTGCCAGCAGAACGACAGGCCTAGCCAAAAACATTCAGTACTTC
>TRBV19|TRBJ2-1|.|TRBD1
CASREQGENNEQFF
TGTGCCAGTAGAGAACAGGGGGAGAACAATGAGCAGTTCTTC
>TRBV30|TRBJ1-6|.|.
CAWGWQNNSPLHF
TGTGCCTGGGGTTGGCAGAATAATTCACCCCTCCACTTT
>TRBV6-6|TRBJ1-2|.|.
CASSRETGLNYGYTF
TGTGCCAGCAGTAGAGAAACAGGGCTTAACTATGGCTACACCTTC
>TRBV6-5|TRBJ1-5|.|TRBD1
CASSYLGQDWFQPQHF
TGTGCCAGCAGTTACCTAGGACAGGATTGGTTCCAGCCCCAGCATTTT
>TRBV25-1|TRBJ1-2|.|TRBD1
CASRLSGGMSEGYTF
TGTGCCAGCAGATTATCAGGGGGAATGTCTGAGGGCTACACCTTC
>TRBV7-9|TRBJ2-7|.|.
CASSLGGTAGSYEQYF
TGTGCCAGCAGCTTAGGCGGGACGGCCGGATCCTACGAGCAGTACTTC
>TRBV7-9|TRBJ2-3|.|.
CASSLDRAGADTQYF
TGTGCCAGCAGCTTAGATAGGGCAGGGGCAGATACGCAGTATTTT
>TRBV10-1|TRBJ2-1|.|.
CASSEQGGPQFF
TGCGCCAGCAGTGAGCAAGGAGGGCCCCAGTTCTTC
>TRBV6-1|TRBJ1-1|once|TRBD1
CASSPKQGGYTEAFF
TGTGCCAGCAGTCCGAAACAGGGGGGGTACACTGAAGCTTTCTTT
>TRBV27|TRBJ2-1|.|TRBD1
CASSLWDRGSNEQFF
TGTGCCAGCAGTTTATGGGACAGGGGCAGCAATGAGCAGTTCTTC
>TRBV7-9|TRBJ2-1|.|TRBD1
CASSNTGGLYNEQFF
TGTGCCAGCAGCAATACAGGGGGCTTGTACAATGAGCAGTTCTTC
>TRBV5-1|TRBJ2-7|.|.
CASSLTGVSYEQYF
TGCGCCAGCAGCTTGACGGGGGTCTCCTACGAGCAGTACTTC
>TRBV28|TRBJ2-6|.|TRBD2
CASTGLAGGSAGANVLTF
TGTGCCAGCACCGGACTAGCGGGAGGTTCAGCTGGGGCCAACGTCCTGACTTTC
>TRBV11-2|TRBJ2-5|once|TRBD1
CASSSTIGGVGETQYF
TGTGCCAGCAGCTCTACCATAGGGGGCGTTGGAGAGACCCAGTACTTC
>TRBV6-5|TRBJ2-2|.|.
CASSYSEGAGELFF
TGTGCCAGCAGTTACTCCGAGGGGGCCGGGGAGCTGTTTTTT
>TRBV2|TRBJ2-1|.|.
CASSDNYNEQFF
TGTGCCAGCAGTGACAACTACAATGAGCAGTTCTTC
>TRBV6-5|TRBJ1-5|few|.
CASSYPGQPQHF
TGTGCCAGCAGTTACCCGGGGCAGCCCCAGCATTTT
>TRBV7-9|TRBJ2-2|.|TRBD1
CASSSSSGTGINTGELFF
TGTGCCAGCAGCTCTTCCTCCGGGACAGGGATTAACACCGGGGAGCTGTTTTTT
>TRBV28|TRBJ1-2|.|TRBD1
CASSLMGQTNYGYTF
TGTGCCAGCAGTTTGATGGGACAGACTAACTATGGCTACACCTTC
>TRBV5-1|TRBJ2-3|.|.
CASSPARIGVTDTQYF
TGCGCCAGCAGCCCAGCCCGAATTGGAGTCACAGATACGCAGTATTTT
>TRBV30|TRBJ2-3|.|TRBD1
CAWGARGRRSTDTQYF
TGTGCCTGGGGGGCCAGGGGGCGAAGAAGCACAGATACGCAGTATTTT
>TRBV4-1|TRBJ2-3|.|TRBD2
CASSRTSGADTQYF
TGCGCCAGCAGCCGGACTAGCGGGGCAGATACGCAGTATTTT
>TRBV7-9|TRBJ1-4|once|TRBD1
CASSPMTGVNEKLFF
TGTGCCAGCAGCCCCATGACAGGGGTAAATGAAAAACTGTTTTTT